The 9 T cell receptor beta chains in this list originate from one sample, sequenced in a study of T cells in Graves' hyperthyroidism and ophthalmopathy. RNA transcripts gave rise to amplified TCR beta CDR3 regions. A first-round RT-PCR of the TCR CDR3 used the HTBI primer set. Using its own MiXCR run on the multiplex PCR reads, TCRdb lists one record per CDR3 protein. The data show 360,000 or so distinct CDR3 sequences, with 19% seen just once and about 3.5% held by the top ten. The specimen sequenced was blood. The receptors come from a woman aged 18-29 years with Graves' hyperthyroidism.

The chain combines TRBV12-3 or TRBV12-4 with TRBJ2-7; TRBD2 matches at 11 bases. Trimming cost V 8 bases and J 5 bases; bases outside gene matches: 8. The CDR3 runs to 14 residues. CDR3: CASGGLAESHEQYF. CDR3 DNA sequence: TGTGCCAGCGGGGGACTAGCGGAGTCCCACGAGCAGTACTTC.

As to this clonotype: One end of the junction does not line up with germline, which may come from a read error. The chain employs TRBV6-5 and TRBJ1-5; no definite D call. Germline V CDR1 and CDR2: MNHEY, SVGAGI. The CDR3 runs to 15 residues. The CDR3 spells CASSYPFGGSQPQRF. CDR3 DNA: TGTGCCAGCAGTTACCCGTTCGGTGGAAGTCAGCCCCAGCGTTTT.

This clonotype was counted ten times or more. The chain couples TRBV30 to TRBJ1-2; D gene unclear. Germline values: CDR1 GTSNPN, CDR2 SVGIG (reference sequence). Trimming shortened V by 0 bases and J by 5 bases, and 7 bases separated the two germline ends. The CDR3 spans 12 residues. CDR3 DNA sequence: TGTGCCTGGAGTGTTGCAGGTTATGGCTACACCTTC. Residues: CAWSVAGYGYTF. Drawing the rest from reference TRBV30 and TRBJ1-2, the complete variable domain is SQTIHQWPATLVQPVGSPLSLECTVEGTSNPNLYWYRQAAGRGLQLLFYSVGIGQISSEVPQNLSASRPQDRQFILSSKKLLLSDSGFYLCAWSVAGYGYTFGSGTRLTVV.

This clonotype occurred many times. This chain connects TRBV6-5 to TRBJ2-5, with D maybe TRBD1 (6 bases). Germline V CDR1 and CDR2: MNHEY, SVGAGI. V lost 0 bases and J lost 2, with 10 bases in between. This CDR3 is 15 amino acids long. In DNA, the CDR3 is TGTGCCAGCAGTTACTCACCCGGACAGCAAGAGACCCAGTACTTC. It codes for CASSYSPGQQETQYF.

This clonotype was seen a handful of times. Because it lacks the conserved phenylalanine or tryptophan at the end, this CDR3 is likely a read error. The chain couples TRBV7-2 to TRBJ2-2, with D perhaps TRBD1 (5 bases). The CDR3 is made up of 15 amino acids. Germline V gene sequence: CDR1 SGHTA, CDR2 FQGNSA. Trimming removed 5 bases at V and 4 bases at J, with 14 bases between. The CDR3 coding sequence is TGTGCCAGCAGCCCCGGCAGGGTACTCACCGGGGAGCTGTTTTCT. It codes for CASSPGRVLTGELFS.

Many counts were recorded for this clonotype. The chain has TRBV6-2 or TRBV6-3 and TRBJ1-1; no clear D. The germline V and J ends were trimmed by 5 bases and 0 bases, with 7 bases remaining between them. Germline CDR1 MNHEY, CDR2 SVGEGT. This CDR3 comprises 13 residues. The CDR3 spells CASSPTLNTEAFF. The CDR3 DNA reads TGTGCCAGCAGTCCGACTTTGAACACTGAAGCTTTCTTT.

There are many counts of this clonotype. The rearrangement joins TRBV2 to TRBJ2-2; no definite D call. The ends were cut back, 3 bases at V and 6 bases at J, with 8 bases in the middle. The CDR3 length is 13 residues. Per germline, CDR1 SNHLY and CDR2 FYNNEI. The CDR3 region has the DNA TGTGCCAGCAGTGATCATGGTCCCGGGGAGCTGTTTTTT. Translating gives CASSDHGPGELFF.

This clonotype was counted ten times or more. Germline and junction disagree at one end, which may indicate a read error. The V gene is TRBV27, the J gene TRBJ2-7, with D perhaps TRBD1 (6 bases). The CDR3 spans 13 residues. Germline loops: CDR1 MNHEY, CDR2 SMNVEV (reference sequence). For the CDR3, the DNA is TGTGCCGGCAGCAGGGACACGTCCTACGAGCAGTACTTC. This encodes CAGSRDTSYEQYF.

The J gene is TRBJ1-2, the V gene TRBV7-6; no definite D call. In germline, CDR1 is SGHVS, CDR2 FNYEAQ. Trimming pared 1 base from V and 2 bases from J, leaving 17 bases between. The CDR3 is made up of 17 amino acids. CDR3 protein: CASSLGTTGRVNYGYTF. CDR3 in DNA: TGTGCCAGCAGCTTAGGGACCACCGGCCGAGTGAACTATGGCTACACCTTC.